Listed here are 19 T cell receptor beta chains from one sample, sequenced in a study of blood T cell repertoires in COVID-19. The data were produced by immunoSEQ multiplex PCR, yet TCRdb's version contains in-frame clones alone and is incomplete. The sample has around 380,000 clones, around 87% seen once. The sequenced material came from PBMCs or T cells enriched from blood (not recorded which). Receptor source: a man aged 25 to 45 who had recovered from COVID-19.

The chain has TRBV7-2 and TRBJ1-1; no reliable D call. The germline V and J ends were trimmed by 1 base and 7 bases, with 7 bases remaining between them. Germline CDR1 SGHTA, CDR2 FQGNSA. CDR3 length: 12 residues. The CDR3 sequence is CASSLDYGEAFF. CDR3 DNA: TGTGCCAGCAGCTTAGATTACGGTGAAGCTTTCTTT.

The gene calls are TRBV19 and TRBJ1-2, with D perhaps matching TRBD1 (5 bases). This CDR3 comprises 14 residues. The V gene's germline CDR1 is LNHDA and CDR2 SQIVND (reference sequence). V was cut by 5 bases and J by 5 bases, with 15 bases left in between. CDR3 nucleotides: TGTGCCAGTAGTGGAGGGACGGCCTTTTATGGCTACACCTTC. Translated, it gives CASSGGTAFYGYTF.

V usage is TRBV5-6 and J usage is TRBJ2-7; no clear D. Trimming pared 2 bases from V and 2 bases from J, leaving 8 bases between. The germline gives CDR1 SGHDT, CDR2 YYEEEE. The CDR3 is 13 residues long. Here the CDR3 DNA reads TGTGCCAGCAGCTTCTGGGCTGCCTACGAGCAGTACTTC. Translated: CASSFWAAYEQYF.

The CDR3: CASSQGGTGSSPLHF. In nucleotides, the CDR3 is TGCGCCAGCAGCCAAGGTGGTACAGGGTCATCACCCCTCCACTTT. The V and J genes are TRBV4-3 and TRBJ1-6; D is perhaps TRBD1 (6 bases). The CDR3 is 15 residues long. With 1 base removed from V and 10 bases from J, the gap between germline ends came to 14 bases. In germline, CDR1 is LGHNA, CDR2 YSLEER.

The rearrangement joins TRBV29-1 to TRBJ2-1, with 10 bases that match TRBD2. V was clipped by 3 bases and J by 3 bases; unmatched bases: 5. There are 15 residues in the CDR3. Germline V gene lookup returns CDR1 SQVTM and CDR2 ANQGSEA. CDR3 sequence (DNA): TGCAGCGTTGAGTTGTCTAGCGGGGGCTACAATGAGCAGTTCTTC. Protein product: CSVELSSGGYNEQFF.

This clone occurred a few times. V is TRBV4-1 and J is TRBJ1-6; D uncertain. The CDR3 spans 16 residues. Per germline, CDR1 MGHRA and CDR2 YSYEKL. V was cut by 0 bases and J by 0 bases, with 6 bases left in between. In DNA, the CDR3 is TGCGCCAGCAGCCAAGATCCCTCCTCCTATAATTCACCCCTCCACTTT. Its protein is CASSQDPSSYNSPLHF.

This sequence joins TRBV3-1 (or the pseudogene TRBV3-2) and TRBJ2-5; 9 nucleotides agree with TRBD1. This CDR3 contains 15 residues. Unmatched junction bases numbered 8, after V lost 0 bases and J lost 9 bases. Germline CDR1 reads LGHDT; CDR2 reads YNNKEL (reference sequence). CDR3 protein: CASSQEPGQGMSQYF. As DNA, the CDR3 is TGTGCCAGCAGCCAAGAACCCGGACAGGGGATGTCCCAGTACTTC.

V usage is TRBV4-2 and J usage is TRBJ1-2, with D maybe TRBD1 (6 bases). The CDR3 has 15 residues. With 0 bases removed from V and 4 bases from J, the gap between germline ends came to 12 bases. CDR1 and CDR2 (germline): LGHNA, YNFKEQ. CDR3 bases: TGTGCCAGCAGCCAAGAAAGGACAGAGCTCTATGGCTACACCTTC. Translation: CASSQERTELYGYTF.

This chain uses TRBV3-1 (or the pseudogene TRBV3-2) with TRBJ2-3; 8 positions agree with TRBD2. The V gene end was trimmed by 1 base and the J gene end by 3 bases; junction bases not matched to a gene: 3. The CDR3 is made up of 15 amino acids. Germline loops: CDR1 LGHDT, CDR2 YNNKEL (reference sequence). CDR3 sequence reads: CASSQAVAGTDTQYF. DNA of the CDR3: TGTGCCAGCAGCCAAGCGGTAGCGGGGACAGATACGCAGTATTTT.

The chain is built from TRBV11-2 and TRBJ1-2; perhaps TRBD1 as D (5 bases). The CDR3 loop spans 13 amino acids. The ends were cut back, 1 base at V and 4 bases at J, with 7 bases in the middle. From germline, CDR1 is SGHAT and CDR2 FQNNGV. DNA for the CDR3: TGTGCCAGCAGCTTAGGACAGTTCTATGGCTACACCTTC. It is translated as CASSLGQFYGYTF.

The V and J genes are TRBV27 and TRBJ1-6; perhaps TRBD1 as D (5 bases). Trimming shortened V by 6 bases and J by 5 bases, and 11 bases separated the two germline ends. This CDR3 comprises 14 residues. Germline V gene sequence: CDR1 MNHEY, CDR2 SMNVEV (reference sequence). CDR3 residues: CASRGLADNSPLHF. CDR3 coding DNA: TGTGCCAGCAGGGGACTAGCAGATAATTCACCCCTCCACTTT.

For the CDR3, the DNA is TGTGCCAGCAGTCCTCAGGGGGCCGGCACTGAAGCTTTCTTT. It encodes CASSPQGAGTEAFF. This rearrangement joins TRBV6-5 to TRBJ1-1, with 8 nucleotides matching TRBD1. The CDR3 spans 14 residues. The germline V gene encodes CDR1 MNHEY and CDR2 SVGAGI. Losses at the gene ends were 5 bases for V and 4 bases for J; bases not matched to a gene: 6.

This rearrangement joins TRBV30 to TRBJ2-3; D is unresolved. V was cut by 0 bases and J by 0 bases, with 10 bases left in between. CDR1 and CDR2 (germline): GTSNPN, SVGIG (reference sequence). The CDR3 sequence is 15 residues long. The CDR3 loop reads CAWSVLFSSTDTQYF. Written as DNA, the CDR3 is TGTGCCTGGAGTGTACTTTTCTCGAGCACAGATACGCAGTATTTT.

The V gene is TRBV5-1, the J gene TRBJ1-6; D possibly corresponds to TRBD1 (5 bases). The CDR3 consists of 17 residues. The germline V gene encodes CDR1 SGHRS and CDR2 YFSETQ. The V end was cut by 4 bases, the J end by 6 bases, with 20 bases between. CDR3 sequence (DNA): TGCGCCAGCAGCCAGCGCCCAGGGTCTAATGGTAATTCACCCCTCCACTTT. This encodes CASSQRPGSNGNSPLHF.

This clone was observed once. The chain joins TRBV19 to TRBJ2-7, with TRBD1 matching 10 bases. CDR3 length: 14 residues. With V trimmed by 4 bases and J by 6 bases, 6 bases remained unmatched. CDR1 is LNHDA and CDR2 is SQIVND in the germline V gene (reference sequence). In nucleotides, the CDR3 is TGTGCCAGTAGTAAGGGACAGGGGATGTCCGAGCAGTACTTC. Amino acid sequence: CASSKGQGMSEQYF.

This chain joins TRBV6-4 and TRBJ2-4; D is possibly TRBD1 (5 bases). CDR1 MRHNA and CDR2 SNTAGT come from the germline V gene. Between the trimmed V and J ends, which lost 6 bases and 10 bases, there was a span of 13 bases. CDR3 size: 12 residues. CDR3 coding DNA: TGTGCCAGCAGCCCAGGGTCAGGGATTCAGTACTTC. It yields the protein CASSPGSGIQYF.

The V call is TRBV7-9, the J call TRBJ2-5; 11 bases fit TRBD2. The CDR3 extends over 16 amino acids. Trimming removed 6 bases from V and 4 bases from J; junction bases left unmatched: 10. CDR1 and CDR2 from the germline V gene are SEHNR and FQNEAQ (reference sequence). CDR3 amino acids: CASSQPELAGVETQYF. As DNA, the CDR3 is TGTGCCAGCAGTCAACCAGAACTAGCGGGGGTAGAGACCCAGTACTTC.

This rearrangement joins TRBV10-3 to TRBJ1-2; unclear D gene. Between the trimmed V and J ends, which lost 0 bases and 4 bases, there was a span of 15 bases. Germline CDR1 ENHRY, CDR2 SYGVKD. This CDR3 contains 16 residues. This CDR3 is CAISESARESTYGYTF. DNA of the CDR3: TGTGCCATCAGTGAGTCCGCCCGTGAGAGTACCTATGGCTACACCTTC.

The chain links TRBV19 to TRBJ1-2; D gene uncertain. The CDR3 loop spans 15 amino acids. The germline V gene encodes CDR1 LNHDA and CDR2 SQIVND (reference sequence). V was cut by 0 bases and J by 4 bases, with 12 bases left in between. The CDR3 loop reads CASSIDRRRAYGYTF. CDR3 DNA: TGTGCCAGTAGTATAGATCGGCGGCGCGCCTATGGCTACACCTTC. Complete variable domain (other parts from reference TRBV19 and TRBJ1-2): DGGITQSPKYLFRKEGQNVTLSCEQNLNHDAMYWYRQDPGQGLRLIYYSQIVNDFQKGDIAEGYSVSREKKESFPLTVTSAQKNPTAFYLCASSIDRRRAYGYTFGSGTRLTVV.